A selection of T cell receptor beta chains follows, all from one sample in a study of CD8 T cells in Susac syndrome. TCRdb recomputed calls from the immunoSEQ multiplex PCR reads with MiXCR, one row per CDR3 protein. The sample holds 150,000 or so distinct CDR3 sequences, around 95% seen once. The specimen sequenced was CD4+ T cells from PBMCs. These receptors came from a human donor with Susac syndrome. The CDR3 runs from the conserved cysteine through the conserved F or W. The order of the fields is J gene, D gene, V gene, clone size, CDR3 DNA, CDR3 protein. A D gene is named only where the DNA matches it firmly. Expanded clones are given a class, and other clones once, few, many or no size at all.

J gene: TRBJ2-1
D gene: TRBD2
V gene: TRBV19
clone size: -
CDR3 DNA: TGTGCCACCGGGACTAGCGGGAGGCGGGGTGAGCAGTTCTTC
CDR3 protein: CATGTSGRRGEQFF

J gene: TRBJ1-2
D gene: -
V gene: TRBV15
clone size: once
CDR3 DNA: TGTGCCACCAGCGGCAGCTATACAGTACCTGGCTACACCTTC
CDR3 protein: CATSGSYTVPGYTF

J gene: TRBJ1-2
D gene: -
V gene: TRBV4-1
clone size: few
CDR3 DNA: TGCGCCAGCAGCCAAGATCGGTGGGGGAGCTATGGCTACACCTTC
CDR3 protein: CASSQDRWGSYGYTF

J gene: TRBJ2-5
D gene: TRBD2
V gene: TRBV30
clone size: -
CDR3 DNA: TGTGCCTGGGAGTTCGGGGGGGCCCAAGAGACCCAGTACTTC
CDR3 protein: CAWEFGGAQETQYF

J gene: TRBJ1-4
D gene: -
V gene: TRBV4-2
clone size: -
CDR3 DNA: TGTGCCAGCAGCCAAGATAGGGCGACAGGAGCTAATGAAAAACTGTTTTTT
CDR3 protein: CASSQDRATGANEKLFF

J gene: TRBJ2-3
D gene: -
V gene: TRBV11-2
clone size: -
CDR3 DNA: TGTGCCAGCAGCCCATTAAGCGGGTCCAGGGGTACGCAGTATTTT
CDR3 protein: CASSPLSGSRGTQYF

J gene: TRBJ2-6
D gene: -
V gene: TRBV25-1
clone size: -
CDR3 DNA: TGTGCCAGCAGTGAATACGAGGGACTCTCTGGGGCCAACGTCCTGACTTTC
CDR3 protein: CASSEYEGLSGANVLTF

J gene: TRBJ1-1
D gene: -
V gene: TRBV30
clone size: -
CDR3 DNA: TGTGCCTGGAGTCCGGGGGGGCGAGGTGAAGCTTTCTTT
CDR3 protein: CAWSPGGRGEAFF

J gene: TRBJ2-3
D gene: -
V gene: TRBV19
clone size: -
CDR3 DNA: TGTGCCAGTAGAGGACCTGCTTCAGATACGCAGTATTTT
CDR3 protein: CASRGPASDTQYF

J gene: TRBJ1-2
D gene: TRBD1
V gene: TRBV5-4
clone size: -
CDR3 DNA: TGTGCCAGCAGCCTGATCGACAGGGAAATATCTAGCACCTTC
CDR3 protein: CASSLIDREISSTF

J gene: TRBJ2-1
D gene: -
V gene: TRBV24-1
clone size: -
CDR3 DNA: TGTGCCACCAGCCCTACAGGGAGGCTTTACAATGAGCAGTTCTTC
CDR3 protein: CATSPTGRLYNEQFF

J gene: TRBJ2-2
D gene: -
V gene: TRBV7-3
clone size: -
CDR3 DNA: TGTGCCAGCAGCCCCCGCCGAGCGAACACCGGGGAGCTGTTTTTT
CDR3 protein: CASSPRRANTGELFF

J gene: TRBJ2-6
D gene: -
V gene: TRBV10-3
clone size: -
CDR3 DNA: TGTGCCATCAGTGGGAGGGGTAGGGCTAGTCCCTCTGGGGCCAACGTCCTGACTTTC
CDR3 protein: CAISGRGRASPSGANVLTF

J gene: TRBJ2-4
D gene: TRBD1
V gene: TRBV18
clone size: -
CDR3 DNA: TGTGCCAGCTCGCAGGGACAGATAGCAACCAAAAACATTCAGTACTTC
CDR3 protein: CASSQGQIATKNIQYF

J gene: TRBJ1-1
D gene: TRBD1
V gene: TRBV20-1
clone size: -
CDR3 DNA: TGCAGTGCTAGAGATCTCCAGGGGGAGGACACTGAAGCTTTCTTT
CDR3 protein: CSARDLQGEDTEAFF

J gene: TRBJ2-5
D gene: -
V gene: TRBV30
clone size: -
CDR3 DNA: TGTGCCTGGAGTGTAGCGCTCCAAGAGACCCAGTACTTC
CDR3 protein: CAWSVALQETQYF

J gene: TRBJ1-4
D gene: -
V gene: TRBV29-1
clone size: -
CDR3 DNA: TGCAGCGGGCGCAATGAAAAACTGTTTTTT
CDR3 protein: CSGRNEKLFF

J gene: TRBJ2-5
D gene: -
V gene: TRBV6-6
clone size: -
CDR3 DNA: TGTGCCAGCAAGTCTCAGCGGGAGACCCAGTACTTC
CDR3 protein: CASKSQRETQYF

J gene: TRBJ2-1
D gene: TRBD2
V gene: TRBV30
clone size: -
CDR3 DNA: TGTGCCTGGAGGCCCTCCGGGACTAGTCTTTCTAAGTTCTTC
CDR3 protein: CAWRPSGTSLSKFF

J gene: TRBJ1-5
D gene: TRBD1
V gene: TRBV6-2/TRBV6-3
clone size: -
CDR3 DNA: TGTGCCAGCAGTGACAAACAGGGGGCTGGAAATCAGCCCCAGCATTTT
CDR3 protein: CASSDKQGAGNQPQHF

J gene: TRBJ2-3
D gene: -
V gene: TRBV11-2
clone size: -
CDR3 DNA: TGTGCCACCAAGATAAATACAGATACGCAGTATTTT
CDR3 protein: CATKINTDTQYF

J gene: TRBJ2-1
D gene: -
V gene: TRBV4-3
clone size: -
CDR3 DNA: TGCGCCAGCAGCCGAGAGGGGGACAAGGCCTACAATGAGCAGTTCTTC
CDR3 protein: CASSREGDKAYNEQFF

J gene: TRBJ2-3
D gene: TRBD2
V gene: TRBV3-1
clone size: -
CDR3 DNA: TGTGCCAGCAGCCAGCGGGAGCGCACAGATACGCAGTATTTT
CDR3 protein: CASSQRERTDTQYF

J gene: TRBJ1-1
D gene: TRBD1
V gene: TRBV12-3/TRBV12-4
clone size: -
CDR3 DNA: TGTGCCAGCAGTCCCGGACAGGGGCAAGGCACTGAAGCTTTCTTT
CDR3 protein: CASSPGQGQGTEAFF

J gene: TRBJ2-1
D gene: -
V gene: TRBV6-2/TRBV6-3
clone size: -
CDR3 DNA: TGTGCCAGCAGTTACCGGGGCAGGACCGCCAATGAGCAGTTCTTC
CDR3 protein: CASSYRGRTANEQFF

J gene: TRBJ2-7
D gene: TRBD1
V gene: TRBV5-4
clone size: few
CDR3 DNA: TGTGCCAGCAGCTTGGAGGGACAGGGTGCCTACGAGCAGTACTTC
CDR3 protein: CASSLEGQGAYEQYF